A single T cell receptor beta chain is shown here with its context. Its antigen remains unknown. This record comes from a study of chemoradiotherapy in HPV16-positive cancers. Whole-study findings and limits: Non-HPV-specific T cells did not expand in tumors during treatment, whereas candidate HPV-specific clones and E7-related motifs did.

This table comes from immunoSEQ multiplex PCR, and its TCRdb copy is limited to in-frame clones, with some not included. The table has around 5,000 clones, more than 65% seen once. The V and J ends lost 1 base and 2 bases respectively, with 10 bases between them. Per germline, CDR1 SGDLS and CDR2 YYNGEE. The CDR3 extends over 15 amino acids. This sequence joins TRBV9 and TRBJ1-3; D is undetermined. The starting material was tumor tissue, obtained from a patient who underwent chemoradiotherapy. The TCR sequence derives from a human donor with HPV-associated anogenital cancer. This CDR3 reads CASSVSPAPGNTIYF. Written as DNA, the CDR3 is TGTGCCAGCAGCGTAAGTCCAGCCCCTGGAAACACCATATATTTT.